These 27 T cell receptor beta chains were sequenced from one sample in a study of T cells in Graves' hyperthyroidism and ophthalmopathy. RNA transcripts were the template for amplifying TCR beta CDR3 regions. Primed by the HTBI set, a first-round RT-PCR was run on the TCR CDR3. TCRdb analysed the multiplex PCR reads with MiXCR anew, one entry per CDR3 protein. This sample yields about 760,000 distinct CDR3 sequences, of which 35% are seen a single time; roughly 31% belongs to the top ten. Sequencing input: blood. These TCRs come from a middle-aged woman with Graves' hyperthyroidism.

The V and J genes are TRBV6-1 and TRBJ2-5; 8 bases agree with TRBD2. J gave up 3 bases and V 2 bases, and 2 bases lay outside the gene matches. In germline, CDR1 is MNHNS, CDR2 SASEGT. This CDR3 has 14 amino acids. CDR3 amino acids: CASSEWGLEETQYF. The CDR3 nucleotides are TGTGCCAGCAGTGAATGGGGACTAGAAGAGACCCAGTACTTC.

This chain joins TRBV10-3 and TRBJ1-6; unclear D gene. The CDR3 contains 16 residues. The V end lost 3 bases, the J end lost 11 bases, and 20 bases lay between the germline ends. From germline, CDR1 is ENHRY and CDR2 SYGVKD. CDR3 sequence (DNA): TGTGCCATCAGTGACTCCGGGGTTGGGCCCGGAGCACCCCTCCACTTT. This sequence encodes CAISDSGVGPGAPLHF.

The sample holds a few counts of this clonotype. This chain connects TRBV7-8 to TRBJ1-2; maybe TRBD1 (5 bases). Germline assignment: CDR1 SGHVS and CDR2 FQNEAQ. There are 14 residues in the CDR3. Trimming cost V 5 bases and J 8 bases, with 18 bases left between them. The CDR3 is CASSQRRDSQGYTF. The CDR3 DNA reads as TGTGCCAGCAGCCAACGCAGGGACTCCCAGGGCTACACCTTC.

This clonotype was seen at least ten times. V gene TRBV25-1 combines with J gene TRBJ2-5; TRBD1 might be the D (6 bases). With 0 bases removed from V and 3 bases from J, the gap between germline ends came to 8 bases. This CDR3 is 14 amino acids long. From germline, CDR1 is MGHDK and CDR2 SYGVNS. The CDR3 bases are TGTGCCAGCAGTGAATATACAGGGAAAGAGACCCAGTACTTC. Encoded protein: CASSEYTGKETQYF.

The rearrangement joins TRBV10-3 to TRBJ2-3, with D possibly matching TRBD2 (5 bases). V lost 3 bases to trimming and J lost 2 bases, with 12 bases between them. The CDR3 covers 15 residues. Germline CDR1 reads ENHRY; CDR2 reads SYGVKD. For the CDR3, the DNA is TGTGCCATCAGTGAATCCGCGGGTCACACAGATACGCAGTATTTT. This encodes CAISESAGHTDTQYF.

The gene calls are TRBV4-3 and TRBJ1-1; 9 nucleotides match TRBD1. V lost 4 bases to trimming and J lost 7 bases; unmatched junction nucleotides: 4. The CDR3 is 13 amino acids. Germline CDR1 LGHNA, CDR2 YSLEER. The CDR3 DNA is TGCGCCAGCAGCCCCGGGACAGGGATTGAAGCTTTCTTT. It codes for CASSPGTGIEAFF.

Ten or more counts support this clonotype. This chain uses TRBV12-3 or TRBV12-4 with TRBJ1-5, with TRBD1 identical over 7 bases. J lost 4 bases, V lost 6 bases, and 6 bases had no gene match. CDR3 length equals 14 residues. CDR3 bases: TGTGCCAGCAGACGTTCGGGACAGAATCAGCCCCAGCATTTT. It encodes CASRRSGQNQPQHF.

In its sample, this clonotype was seen a few times. The chain has TRBV5-1 and TRBJ1-1; D is undetermined. The V gene lost 5 bases and the J gene lost 3 bases, with 11 bases spanning the gap. This CDR3 has 13 residues. Germline values: CDR1 SGHRS, CDR2 YFSETQ. CDR3 coding DNA: TGCGCCAGCAGATGGGCGTGGGACACTGAAGCTTTCTTT. Translating gives CASRWAWDTEAFF.

This clonotype has a count of ten or more. Relative to the germline gene, one junction end is altered; a read error may explain this. The rearrangement links TRBV7-7 to TRBJ2-2; D is undetermined. Germline CDR1 reads SSHAT; CDR2 reads FNYEAQ (reference sequence). The CDR3 contains 13 residues. Here the CDR3 DNA reads TGTGCTAGCAGCTTTCGGAACACCGGGGAGCTGTTTTTT. Translating it yields CASSFRNTGELFF.

This clonotype was counted a few times. The genes are TRBV13 and TRBJ2-7; D gene ambiguous. Trimming left V 2 bases short and J 0 bases short, with 11 bases between. Germline lookup yields CDR1 PRHDT and CDR2 FYEKMQ (reference sequence). CDR3 length: 15 residues. The DNA of the CDR3 is TGTGCCAGCAGCTTATTTATCCCAGGCTCCTACGAGCAGTACTTC. Protein product: CASSLFIPGSYEQYF.

In this sample, this clonotype turned up many times. The V gene is TRBV29-1, the J gene TRBJ2-7; D uncertain. The CDR3 is 11 amino acids. V was trimmed by 1 base and J by 7 bases, leaving 8 bases between them. CDR1 is SQVTM and CDR2 is ANQGSEA in the germline V gene. The CDR3 reads CSVEVGSEQYF. The CDR3 nucleotides read TGCAGCGTTGAAGTAGGGTCTGAGCAGTACTTC.

This clonotype was detected many times. The chain combines TRBV7-3 with TRBJ2-6, with 7 bases fitting TRBD1. Germline CDR1 and CDR2: SGHTA and FQGTGA. CDR3 length: 18 residues. Losses at the gene ends were 2 bases for V and 0 bases for J; bases not matched to a gene: 7. The CDR3 here is CASSLGTAATSGANVLTF. CDR3 in DNA: TGTGCCAGCAGCTTAGGGACAGCTGCCACCTCTGGGGCCAACGTCCTGACTTTC.

This clonotype was counted ten times or more. This chain links TRBV4-1 with TRBJ1-2, with D perhaps matching TRBD1 (6 bases). V lost 0 bases and J 0 bases, leaving 8 bases between the germline ends. Per germline, CDR1 MGHRA and CDR2 YSYEKL. This CDR3 has 15 residues. CDR3 residues: CASSQDQGPNYGYTF. The CDR3 nucleotides are TGCGCCAGCAGCCAAGATCAGGGGCCTAACTATGGCTACACCTTC.

On this clonotype: With a much larger clone just one base away, this may be a read error. The chain uses TRBV7-9 and TRBJ1-4, with D possibly matching TRBD1 (6 bases). The CDR3 covers 17 residues. In germline, CDR1 is SEHNR, CDR2 FQNEAQ (reference sequence). In nucleotides, the CDR3 is TGTGCCTGCAGCTTAACAGGGACCAGGGTTCGCGATGAAAAACTGTTTTTT. It translates to CACSLTGTRVRDEKLFF.

This clonotype has only a few counts. The chain employs TRBV7-2 and TRBJ2-2; the D is unclear. The CDR3 contains 16 residues. CDR1 and CDR2 (germline): SGHTA, FQGNSA. V was trimmed by 4 bases and J by 1 base, leaving 13 bases between them. The CDR3 DNA follows: TGTGCCAGCAGCTCTAGGACGGTACGGAACACCGGGGAGCTGTTTTTT. It is translated as CASSSRTVRNTGELFF.

The rearrangement joins TRBV7-6 to TRBJ1-3; TRBD1 agrees at 7 bases. The length of the CDR3 is 15 residues. The germline gives CDR1 SGHVS, CDR2 FNYEAQ. V lost 4 bases, J lost 3 bases, and 6 bases stayed unmatched. CDR3 sequence: CASSSDRWFGNTIYF. The DNA of the CDR3 is TGTGCCAGCAGCTCGGACAGGTGGTTTGGAAACACCATATATTTT.

The chain recombines TRBV19 with TRBJ1-1; 10 positions match TRBD1. Germline V CDR1 and CDR2: LNHDA, SQIVND (reference sequence). This CDR3 spans 14 amino acids. Germline trimming cut 6 bases from V and 4 bases from J; bases unmatched to any gene: 5. The DNA of the CDR3 is TGTGCCAGTAGCATGACAGGGGGCGGCACTGAAGCTTTCTTT. Residues: CASSMTGGGTEAFF.

The V gene is TRBV7-9, the J gene TRBJ2-2; 10 bases align to TRBD1. The CDR3 is made up of 16 amino acids. J was trimmed by 2 bases and V by 6 bases; bases with no gene match: 6. The germline gives CDR1 SEHNR, CDR2 FQNEAQ (reference sequence). The CDR3 reads CASRPATGGNTGELFF. The CDR3 nucleotides read TGTGCCAGCAGACCTGCGACAGGGGGCAACACCGGGGAGCTGTTTTTT.

V gene TRBV15 combines with J gene TRBJ1-3; possible D gene TRBD1, 5 bases. CDR1 LNHNV and CDR2 YYDKDF come from the germline V gene (reference sequence). The V end lost 7 bases, the J end lost 4 bases, and 14 bases lay between the germline ends. CDR3 length: 14 residues. DNA for the CDR3: TGTGCCACCAACCCCGGGGCTAGCGGAAACACCATATATTTT. This gives the protein CATNPGASGNTIYF.

This clonotype was counted a few times. The chain has TRBV6-6 and TRBJ1-4; 7 positions match TRBD1. The CDR3 covers 14 residues. Germline V gives CDR1 MNHNY, CDR2 SVGAGI (reference sequence). V trimming: 7 bases; J trimming: 8 bases; junction bases outside the gene matches: 10. CDR3 sequence: CASIQGGVSEKLFF. The CDR3 DNA sequence: TGTGCCAGCATCCAGGGGGGAGTGTCGGAAAAACTGTTTTTT.

This clonotype has a count of ten or more. The chain couples TRBV7-2 to TRBJ1-5, with unresolved D. V lost 2 bases to trimming and J lost 6 bases, with 8 bases between them. The CDR3 has 13 residues. The germline CDR1 and CDR2 sequences are SGHTA and FQGNSA. The CDR3 DNA is TGTGCCAGCAGCTTAAAGGGTCCTCAGCCCCAGCATTTT. This gives the protein CASSLKGPQPQHF.

This clonotype was counted ten times or more. The rearrangement links TRBV20-1 to TRBJ1-5, with D possibly matching TRBD1 (6 bases). V lost 4 bases and J 5 bases, leaving 15 bases between the germline ends. The length of the CDR3 is 14 residues. Germline V gene sequence: CDR1 DFQATT, CDR2 SNEGSKA (reference sequence). The CDR3 here is CSAIGTNNDQPQHF. DNA for the CDR3: TGCAGTGCTATCGGGACAAACAACGATCAGCCCCAGCATTTT.

This clonotype was detected many times. The chain recombines TRBV29-1 with TRBJ1-5, with D tentatively TRBD1 (6 bases). The CDR3 loop spans 14 amino acids. From germline, CDR1 is SQVTM and CDR2 ANQGSEA. V was trimmed by 4 bases and J by 5 bases, leaving 15 bases between them. CDR3 sequence: CSVGEGRGDQPQHF. CDR3 DNA: TGCAGCGTTGGGGAGGGGAGGGGGGATCAGCCCCAGCATTTT.

This clonotype appeared a few times. The chain joins TRBV12-5 to TRBJ1-6; 7 bases fit TRBD1. Germline V gene sequence: CDR1 LGHNT, CDR2 FRNRAP. J was trimmed by 5 bases and V by 5 bases; bases with no gene match: 6. The CDR3 spans 15 residues. CDR3 sequence reads: CASGQGQVNNSPLHF. The CDR3 region has the DNA TGTGCTAGTGGTCAAGGACAGGTCAATAATTCACCCCTCCACTTT.

The chain combines TRBV10-3 with TRBJ2-5; 7 bases line up with TRBD2. Germline V gene lookup returns CDR1 ENHRY and CDR2 SYGVKD. The length of the CDR3 is 13 residues. The V gene end was trimmed by 3 bases and the J gene end by 4 bases; junction bases not matched to a gene: 2. DNA for the CDR3: TGTGCCATCAGTGAAACGGGGGGAGAGACCCAGTACTTC. Translating gives CAISETGGETQYF.

Many counts were recorded for this clonotype. This sequence joins TRBV7-3 and TRBJ2-5; 8 bases match TRBD1. V lost 1 base, J lost 5 bases, and 6 bases stayed unmatched. The CDR3 covers 15 residues. CDR1 and CDR2 from the germline V gene are SGHTA and FQGTGA. CDR3 region: CASSLNPGGGETQYF. The DNA of the CDR3 is TGTGCCAGCAGCTTAAACCCAGGGGGCGGTGAGACCCAGTACTTC.

This clonotype was counted between two and nine times. The V and J genes are TRBV6-6 and TRBJ1-6, with D hard to call. Trimming removed 0 bases at V and 5 bases at J, with 11 bases between. The CDR3 extends over 16 amino acids. Germline V CDR1 and CDR2: MNHNY, SVGAGI (reference sequence). For the CDR3, the DNA is TGTGCCAGCAGTTACTCGGAAGTGGTGGATAATTCACCCCTCCACTTT. Translating it yields CASSYSEVVDNSPLHF.